This T cell receptor beta chain was captured by sequencing in a study of cytomegalovirus exposure and HLA in healthy donors. The CDR3 extends over 15 amino acids. The junction had 6 bases not matched to a gene; V was cut back by 2 bases and J by 6 bases. Germline V lookup: CDR1 SGHTS, CDR2 YDEGEE. Researchers ran the PCR with 60 Vbeta and 13 Jbeta primers. Measured with immunoSEQ multiplex PCR; TCRdb has only the in-frame clones, and not every one. The table includes about 160,000 clones, about three quarters detected once. Sequencing was performed on PBMCs. The sequence was collected from a woman in her twenties or thirties in good health and CMV-seronegative. This chain connects TRBV5-8 to TRBJ2-3; 10 bases are shared with TRBD2. The CDR3 region has the DNA TGTGCCAGCAGCTTCGGGGCTAGCGGGGGTGATACGCAGTATTTT. Translated: CASSFGASGGDTQYF.